This T cell receptor beta chain was identified in a study of shared clonotypes between healthy human individuals. Turning to the study itself: Plates per donor: three CD4 naive, three CD4 memory, two CD8 naive, one CD8 memory.

Every subset's genomic DNA went evenly onto several immunoSEQ plates. Here immunoSEQ multiplex PCR was the method, and the copy in TCRdb shows in-frame clones only, minus some. This table holds around 330,000 clones, roughly 70% found once. The CDR3 loop spans 15 amino acids. Germline CDR1 SGHKS, CDR2 YYEKEE (reference sequence). The ends were cut back, 6 bases at V and 5 bases at J, with 21 bases in the middle. The specimen was memory CD4+ T cells sorted from blood. The subset here: CD45RA-negative fraction. This sequence was found in a man aged 25-45 years in good health. The rearrangement uses TRBV5-5 and TRBJ2-7; D unclear. The CDR3 sequence is CASIRRPLAGHEQYF. The DNA for the CDR3 is TGTGCCAGCATTCGGCGACCCCTGGCCGGCCACGAGCAGTACTTC.